Here is one TCR beta chain with its context. V gave up 1 base and J gave up 4 bases, with 14 bases separating them. The CDR3 is 15 residues long. Germline V gives CDR1 SGDLS, CDR2 YYNGEE. The data are from a study of blood T cell repertoires in COVID-19. Study at large: COVID-19 samples, acute and convalescent, were from the United States, Italy and Spain. T cells, B-cell-depleted T cells, or PBMCs supplied cDNA or gDNA.

How the authors handled the data: The assay estimated nucleated cells by amplifying reference gene primers. Some clones are missing from TCRdb's copy, which holds only in-frame ones; the method was immunoSEQ multiplex PCR. The DNA gave D and trimming, while V, J and clone size come from that table. The sample contains fewer than 150,000 clones, more than 70% of which appear only once. The source of this sequence is a human donor in a cohort sampled during active COVID-19. The chain is built from TRBV9 and TRBJ2-5; no clear D. The source material was peripheral blood. CDR3 loop: CASSVISSPSETQYF. The CDR3 DNA sequence: TGTGCCAGCAGCGTAATATCCTCCCCTTCAGAGACCCAGTACTTC.